These T cell receptor beta chains were read from a single sample in a study of T cells after yellow fever vaccination. TCRdb fed the 5' RACE reads into MiXCR, producing one record per CDR3 protein. Altogether about 340,000 distinct CDR3 sequences are present, around 13% being singletons, with the ten largest covering about 3%. Sequences were derived from CD4+ T cells sorted from PBMCs, sampled 15 days after the yellow fever booster vaccination. The origin of the receptors is a man aged 18 to 30 who received the YFV17D yellow fever vaccine. The CDR3 runs from the conserved cysteine through the conserved F or W. D genes are given only for firm matches. Some rows mark clone size as missing; the rest say once, few, many or name a class of expanded clone.

v_call	clone_size	d_call	j_call	cdr3_nt	cdr3_aa
TRBV12-3/TRBV12-4	many	-	TRBJ2-5	TGTGCCAGCAGCACAGGGAACCAAGAGACCCAGTACTTC	CASSTGNQETQYF
TRBV6-5	few	-	TRBJ1-2	TGTGCCAGCGGACTTGCCAGGGGTTCGAGCGGCTACACCTTC	CASGLARGSSGYTF
TRBV4-1	many	-	TRBJ1-5	TGCGCCAGCAGCCAAGTTGGCAGCAGCAATCAGCCCCAGCATTTT	CASSQVGSSNQPQHF
TRBV29-1	few	-	TRBJ1-1	TGCAGCGTTGGGACAGTGAACACTGAAGCTTTCTTT	CSVGTVNTEAFF
TRBV5-6	-	-	TRBJ2-5	TGTGCCAGCAGGGAAAACGGGCAGTACCAAGAGACCCAGTACTTC	CASRENGQYQETQYF
TRBV7-2	few	-	TRBJ1-3	TGTGCCAGCAGCTCCTTGGGACGGATCTCTGGAAACACCATATATTTT	CASSSLGRISGNTIYF
TRBV6-5	-	TRBD1	TRBJ1-2	TGTGCCAGCAGTTACTTAACAGGGGCCCCCTATGGCTACACCTTC	CASSYLTGAPYGYTF
TRBV7-3	-	TRBD2	TRBJ2-7	TGTGCCAGCAGCTTACTTCCGCGGGGGTCCTCCTACGAGCAGTACTTC	CASSLLPRGSSYEQYF
TRBV20-1	few	TRBD1	TRBJ1-6	TGCAGTGCCGAACCGGGACAGAGATATTCACCCCTCCACTTT	CSAEPGQRYSPLHF
TRBV7-2	-	TRBD2	TRBJ2-3	TGTGCCAGCAGCTTATGGACTAGCAGCACAGATACGCAGTATTTT	CASSLWTSSTDTQYF
TRBV9	-	-	TRBJ2-5	TGTGCCAGCAGCGTAGCACAGGGAGGGGAGACCCAGTACTTC	CASSVAQGGETQYF
TRBV6-2/TRBV6-3	few	-	TRBJ2-1	TGTGCCAGCAGCAATAGCGGTGAGCAGTTCTTC	CASSNSGEQFF
TRBV12-3/TRBV12-4	-	-	TRBJ2-5	TGTGCCAGCAGTTTTATGGAGACCCAGTACTTC	CASSFMETQYF
TRBV5-1	-	TRBD2	TRBJ2-1	TGCGCCAGCAGCTTGTCACCAGCGGGGGAGGGTGAGCAGTTCTTC	CASSLSPAGEGEQFF
TRBV5-1	few	-	TRBJ1-2	TGCGCCAGCAGCCGGACGGCCGTGGACTATGGCTACACCTTC	CASSRTAVDYGYTF
TRBV11-3	few	-	TRBJ2-1	TGTGCCAGCAGCTTAGACCTAGTGGGTAGTGAGCAGTTCTTC	CASSLDLVGSEQFF
TRBV5-1	many	-	TRBJ2-3	TGCGCCAGCAGCCTATCCTCCGAGGCGGATACGCAGTATTTT	CASSLSSEADTQYF
TRBV2	-	-	TRBJ2-2	TGTGCCAGCCGGGACCAATTTTTGGGGGAGCTGTTTTTT	CASRDQFLGELFF
TRBV6-2/TRBV6-3	few	-	TRBJ1-5	TGTGCCAGCAGGAACGGGCAGCCCCAGCATTTT	CASRNGQPQHF